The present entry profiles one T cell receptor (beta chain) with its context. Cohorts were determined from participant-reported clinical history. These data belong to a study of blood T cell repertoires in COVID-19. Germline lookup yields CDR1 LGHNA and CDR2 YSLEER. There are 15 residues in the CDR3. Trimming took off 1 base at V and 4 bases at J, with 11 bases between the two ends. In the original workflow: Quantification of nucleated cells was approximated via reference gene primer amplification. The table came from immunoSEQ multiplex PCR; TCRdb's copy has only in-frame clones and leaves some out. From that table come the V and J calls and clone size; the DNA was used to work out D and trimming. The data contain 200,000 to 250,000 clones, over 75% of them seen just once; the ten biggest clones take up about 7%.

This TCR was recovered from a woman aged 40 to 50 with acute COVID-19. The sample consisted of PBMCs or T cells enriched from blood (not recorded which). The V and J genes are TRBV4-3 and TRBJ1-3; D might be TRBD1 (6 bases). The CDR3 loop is CASSQVGGLGNTIYF. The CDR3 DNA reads TGCGCCAGCAGCCAAGTGGGGGGGCTGGGAAACACCATATATTTT.